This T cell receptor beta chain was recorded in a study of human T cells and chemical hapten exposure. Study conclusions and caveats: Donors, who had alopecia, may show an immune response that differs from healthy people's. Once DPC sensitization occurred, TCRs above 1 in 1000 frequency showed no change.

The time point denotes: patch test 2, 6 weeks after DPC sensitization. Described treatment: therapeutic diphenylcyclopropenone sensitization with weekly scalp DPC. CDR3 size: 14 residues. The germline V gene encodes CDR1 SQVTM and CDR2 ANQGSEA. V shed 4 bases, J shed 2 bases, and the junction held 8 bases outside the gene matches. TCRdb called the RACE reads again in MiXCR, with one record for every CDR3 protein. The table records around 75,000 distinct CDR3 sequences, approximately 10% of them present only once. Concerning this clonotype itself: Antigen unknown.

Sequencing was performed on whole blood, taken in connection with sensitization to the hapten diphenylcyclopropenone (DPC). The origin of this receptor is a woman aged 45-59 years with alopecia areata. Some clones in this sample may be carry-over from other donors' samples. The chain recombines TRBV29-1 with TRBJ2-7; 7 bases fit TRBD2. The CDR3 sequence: CSVVGGSSAYEQYF. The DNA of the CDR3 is TGCAGCGTTGTAGGCGGGAGTTCAGCCTACGAGCAGTACTTC.